This T cell receptor (beta chain) was identified in a study of PD-1 blockade in classical Hodgkin lymphoma. All patients experienced relapse after autologous stem cell transplantation, and brentuximab vedotin exposure was variable. Deletions cut 5 bases from V and 0 bases from J, with 10 bases between. The CDR3 has 14 amino acids. The germline CDR1 and CDR2 sequences are SQVTM and ANQGSEA. Study findings and constraints: Compared with baseline, CD4+ but not CD8+ TCR diversity had risen significantly by C4D1. The study reported lower baseline TCR diversity in newly diagnosed patients than in healthy donors. Similar baseline diversity was found in complete responders and newly diagnosed patients.

This clone was detected once. Its specificity is not known. Method: immunoSEQ multiplex PCR; TCRdb's copy keeps in-frame clones and lacks some. Of tens of thousands of clones in the sample, roughly nine tenths were seen once. This chain joins TRBV29-1 and TRBJ1-4; D is unresolved. Sequencing was performed on peripheral blood mononuclear cells (PBMCs), taken at baseline. The clonotype was recovered from a human donor with classical Hodgkin lymphoma. The CDR3: CSVKPFATNEKLFF. The CDR3 DNA sequence: TGCAGCGTTAAACCCTTTGCAACTAATGAAAAACTGTTTTTT.